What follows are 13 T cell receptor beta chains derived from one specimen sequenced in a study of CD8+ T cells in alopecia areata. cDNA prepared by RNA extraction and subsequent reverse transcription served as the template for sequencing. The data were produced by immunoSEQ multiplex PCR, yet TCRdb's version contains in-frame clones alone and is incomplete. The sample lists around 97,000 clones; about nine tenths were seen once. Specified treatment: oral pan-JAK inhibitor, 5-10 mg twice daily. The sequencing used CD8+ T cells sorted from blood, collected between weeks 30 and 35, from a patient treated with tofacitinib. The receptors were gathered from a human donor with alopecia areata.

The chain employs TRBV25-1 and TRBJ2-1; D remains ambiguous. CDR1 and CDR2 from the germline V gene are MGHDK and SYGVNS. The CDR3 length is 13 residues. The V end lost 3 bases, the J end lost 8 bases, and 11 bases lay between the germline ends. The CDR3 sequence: CASSETARDEQFF. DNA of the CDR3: TGTGCCAGCAGTGAGACGGCAAGGGATGAGCAGTTCTTC.

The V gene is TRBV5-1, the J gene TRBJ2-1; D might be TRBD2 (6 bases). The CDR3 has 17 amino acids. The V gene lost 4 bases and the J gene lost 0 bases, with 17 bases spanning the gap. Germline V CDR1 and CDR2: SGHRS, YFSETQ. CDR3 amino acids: CASSQFPEGSSYNEQFF. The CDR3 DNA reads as TGCGCCAGCAGCCAATTTCCGGAGGGGAGCTCCTACAATGAGCAGTTCTTC. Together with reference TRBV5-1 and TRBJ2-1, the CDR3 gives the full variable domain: KAGVTQTPRYLIKTRGQQVTLSCSPISGHRSVSWYQQTPGQGLQFLFEYFSETQRNKGNFPGRFSGRQFSNSRSEMNVSTLELGDSALYLCASSQFPEGSSYNEQFFGPGTRLTVL.

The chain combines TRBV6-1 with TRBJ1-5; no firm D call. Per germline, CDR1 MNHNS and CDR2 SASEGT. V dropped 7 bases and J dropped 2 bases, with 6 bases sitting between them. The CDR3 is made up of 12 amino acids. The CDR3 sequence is CASTMGNQPQHF. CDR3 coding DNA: TGTGCCAGCACCATGGGCAATCAGCCCCAGCATTTT.

The CDR3 sequence: CSVEERGGVNTEAFF. The CDR3 DNA reads as TGCAGCGTTGAAGAGCGCGGGGGGGTGAACACTGAAGCTTTCTTT. The chain carries TRBV29-1 and TRBJ1-1; TRBD1 might be the D (5 bases). The CDR3 loop spans 15 amino acids. Germline V lookup: CDR1 SQVTM, CDR2 ANQGSEA. The V and J ends lost 0 bases and 0 bases respectively, with 11 bases between them.

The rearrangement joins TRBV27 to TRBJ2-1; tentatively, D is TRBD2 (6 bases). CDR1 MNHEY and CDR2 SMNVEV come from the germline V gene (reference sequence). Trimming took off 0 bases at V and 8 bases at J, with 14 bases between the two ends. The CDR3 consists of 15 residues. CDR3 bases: TGTGCCAGCAGTTTATCGGGGGGAGCGCGGCATGAGCAGTTCTTC. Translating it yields CASSLSGGARHEQFF.

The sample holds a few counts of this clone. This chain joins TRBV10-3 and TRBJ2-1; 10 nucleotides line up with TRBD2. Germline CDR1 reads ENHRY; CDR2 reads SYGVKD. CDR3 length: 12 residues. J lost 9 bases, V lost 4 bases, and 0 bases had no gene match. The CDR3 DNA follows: TGTGCCATCAGTGGGACTAGCGGTGAGCAGTTCTTC. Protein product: CAISGTSGEQFF.

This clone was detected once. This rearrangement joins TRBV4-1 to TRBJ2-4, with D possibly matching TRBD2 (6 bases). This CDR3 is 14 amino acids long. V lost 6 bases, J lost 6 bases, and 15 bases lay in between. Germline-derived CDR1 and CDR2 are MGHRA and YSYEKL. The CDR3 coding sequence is TGCGCCAGCAGGACGTCGGAGGGTGGAAACATTCAGTACTTC. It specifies CASRTSEGGNIQYF.

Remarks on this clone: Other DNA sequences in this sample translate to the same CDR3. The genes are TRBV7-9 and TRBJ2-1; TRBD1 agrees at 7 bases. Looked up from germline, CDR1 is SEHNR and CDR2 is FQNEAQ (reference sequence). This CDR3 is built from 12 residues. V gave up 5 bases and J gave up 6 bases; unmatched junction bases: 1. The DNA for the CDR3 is TGTGCCAGCAGCCGACAGGGCAATGAGCAGTTCTTC. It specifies CASSRQGNEQFF. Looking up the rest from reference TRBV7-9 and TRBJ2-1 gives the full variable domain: DTGVSQNPRHKITKRGQNVTFRCDPISEHNRLYWYRQTLGQGPEFLTYFQNEAQLEKSRLLSDRFSAERPKGSFSTLEIQRTEQGDSAMYLCASSRQGNEQFFGPGTRLTVL.

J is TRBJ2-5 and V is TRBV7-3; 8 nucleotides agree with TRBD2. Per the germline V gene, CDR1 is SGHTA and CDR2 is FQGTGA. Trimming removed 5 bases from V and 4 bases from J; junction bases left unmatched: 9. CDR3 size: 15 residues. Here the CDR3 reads CASSPDAGGGETQYF. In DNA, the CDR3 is TGTGCCAGCAGCCCTGATGCGGGAGGAGGAGAGACCCAGTACTTC.

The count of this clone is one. CDR3 nucleotides: TGTGCCAGCAGCGTTGTAGCGGGGGGGCCCCGGGATGAGCAGTTCTTC. Its translation: CASSVVAGGPRDEQFF. This chain connects TRBV9 to TRBJ2-1, with 11 bases fitting TRBD2. J was trimmed by 8 bases and V by 2 bases; bases with no gene match: 9. Germline CDR1 SGDLS, CDR2 YYNGEE. CDR3 length equals 16 residues.

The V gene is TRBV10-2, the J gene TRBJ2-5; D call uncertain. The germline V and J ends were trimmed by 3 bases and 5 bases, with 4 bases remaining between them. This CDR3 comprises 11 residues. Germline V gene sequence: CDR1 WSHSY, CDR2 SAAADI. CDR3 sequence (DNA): TGCGCCAGCAGTGAAGGGGAGACCCAGTACTTC. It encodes CASSEGETQYF.

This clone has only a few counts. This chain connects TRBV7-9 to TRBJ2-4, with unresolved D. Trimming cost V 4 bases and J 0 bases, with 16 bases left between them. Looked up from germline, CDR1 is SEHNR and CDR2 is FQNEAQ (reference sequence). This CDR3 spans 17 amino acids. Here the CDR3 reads CASSSTTAPLAKNIQYF. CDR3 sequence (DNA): TGTGCCAGCAGCTCAACGACCGCTCCCCTAGCCAAAAACATTCAGTACTTC.

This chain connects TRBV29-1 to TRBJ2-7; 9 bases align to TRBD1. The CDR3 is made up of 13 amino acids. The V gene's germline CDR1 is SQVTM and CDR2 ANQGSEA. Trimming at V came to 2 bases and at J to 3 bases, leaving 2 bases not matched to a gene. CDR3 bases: TGCAGCGTTGAAACGGGACAGGGCTACGAGCAGTACTTC. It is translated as CSVETGQGYEQYF.